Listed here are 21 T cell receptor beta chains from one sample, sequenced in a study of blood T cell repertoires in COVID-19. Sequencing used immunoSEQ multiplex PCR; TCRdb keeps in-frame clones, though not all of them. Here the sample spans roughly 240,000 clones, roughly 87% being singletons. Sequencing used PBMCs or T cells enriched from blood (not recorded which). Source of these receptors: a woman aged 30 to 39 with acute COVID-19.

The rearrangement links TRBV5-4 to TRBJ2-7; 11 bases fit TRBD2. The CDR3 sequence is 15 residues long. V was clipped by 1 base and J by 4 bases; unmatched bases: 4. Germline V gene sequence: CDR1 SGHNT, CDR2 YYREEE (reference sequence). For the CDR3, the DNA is TGTGCCAGCAGCTTGACAACTAGCGGGGGTTACGAGCAGTACTTC. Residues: CASSLTTSGGYEQYF.

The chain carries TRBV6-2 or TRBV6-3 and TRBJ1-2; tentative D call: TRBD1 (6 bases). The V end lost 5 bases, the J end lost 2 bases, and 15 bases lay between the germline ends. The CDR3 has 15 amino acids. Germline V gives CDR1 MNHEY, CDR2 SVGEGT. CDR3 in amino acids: CASSRFEDRNYGYTF. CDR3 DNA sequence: TGTGCCAGCAGTCGTTTCGAGGACAGAAACTATGGCTACACCTTC.

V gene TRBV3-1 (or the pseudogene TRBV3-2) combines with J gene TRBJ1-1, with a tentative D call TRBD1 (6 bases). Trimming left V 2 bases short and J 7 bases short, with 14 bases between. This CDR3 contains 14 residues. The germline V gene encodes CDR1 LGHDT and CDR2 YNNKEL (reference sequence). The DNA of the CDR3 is TGTGCCAGCAGCCAATCGTACAGGGCAGATGAAGCTTTCTTT. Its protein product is CASSQSYRADEAFF.

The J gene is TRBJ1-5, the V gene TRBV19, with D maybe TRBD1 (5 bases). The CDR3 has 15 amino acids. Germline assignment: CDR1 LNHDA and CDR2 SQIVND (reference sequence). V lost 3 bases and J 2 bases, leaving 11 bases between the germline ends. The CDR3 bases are TGTGCCAGTAGTATCGGAGGGGTCGGCAATCAGCCCCAGCATTTT. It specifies CASSIGGVGNQPQHF. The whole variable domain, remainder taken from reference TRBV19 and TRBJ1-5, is DGGITQSPKYLFRKEGQNVTLSCEQNLNHDAMYWYRQDPGQGLRLIYYSQIVNDFQKGDIAEGYSVSREKKESFPLTVTSAQKNPTAFYLCASSIGGVGNQPQHFGDGTRLSIL.

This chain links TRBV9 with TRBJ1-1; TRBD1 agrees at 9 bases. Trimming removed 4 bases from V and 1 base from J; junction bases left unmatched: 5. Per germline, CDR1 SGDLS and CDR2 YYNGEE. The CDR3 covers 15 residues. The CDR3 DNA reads TGTGCCAGCAGCCTCACAGGGGGCAGGAACACTGAAGCTTTCTTT. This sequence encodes CASSLTGGRNTEAFF.

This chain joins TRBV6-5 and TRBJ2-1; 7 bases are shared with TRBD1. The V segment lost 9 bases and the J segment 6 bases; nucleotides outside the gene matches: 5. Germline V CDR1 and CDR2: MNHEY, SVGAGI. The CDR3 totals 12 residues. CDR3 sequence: CASVGTANEQFF. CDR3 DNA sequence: TGTGCCAGTGTTGGGACAGCCAATGAGCAGTTCTTC.

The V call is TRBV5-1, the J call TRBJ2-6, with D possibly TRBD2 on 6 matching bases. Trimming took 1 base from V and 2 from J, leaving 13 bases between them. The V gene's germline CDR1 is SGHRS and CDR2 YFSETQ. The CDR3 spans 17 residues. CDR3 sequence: CASSLQGTSAGANVLTF. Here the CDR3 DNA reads TGCGCCAGCAGCTTGCAAGGGACTTCTGCTGGGGCCAACGTCCTGACTTTC.

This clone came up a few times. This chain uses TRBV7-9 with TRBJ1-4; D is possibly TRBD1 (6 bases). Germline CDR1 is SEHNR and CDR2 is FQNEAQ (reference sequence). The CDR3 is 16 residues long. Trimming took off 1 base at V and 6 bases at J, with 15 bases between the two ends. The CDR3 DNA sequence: TGTGCCAGCAGCTTAGGGCGGGGGGCTGTGGATGAAAAACTGTTTTTT. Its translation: CASSLGRGAVDEKLFF.

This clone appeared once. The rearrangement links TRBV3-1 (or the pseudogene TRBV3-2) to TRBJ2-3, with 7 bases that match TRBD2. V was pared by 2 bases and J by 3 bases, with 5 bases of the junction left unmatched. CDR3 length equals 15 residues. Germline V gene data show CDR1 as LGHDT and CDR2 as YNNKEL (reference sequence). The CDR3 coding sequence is TGTGCCAGCAGCCAACCTAGCGGTGCAACAGATACGCAGTATTTT. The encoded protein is CASSQPSGATDTQYF.

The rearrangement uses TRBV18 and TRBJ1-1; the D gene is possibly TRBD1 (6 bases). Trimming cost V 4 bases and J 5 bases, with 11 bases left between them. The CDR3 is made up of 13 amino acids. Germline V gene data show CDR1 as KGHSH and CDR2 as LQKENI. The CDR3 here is CASSLTGRTEAFF. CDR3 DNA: TGTGCCAGCTCACTTACAGGGAGAACTGAAGCTTTCTTT.

CDR3: CASSKRQPQHF. In DNA, the CDR3 is TGTGCCAGCAGCAAACGTCAGCCCCAGCATTTT. V usage is TRBV21-1 and J usage is TRBJ1-5. TRBV21-1 is noted as a pseudogene. This CDR3 has 11 amino acids.

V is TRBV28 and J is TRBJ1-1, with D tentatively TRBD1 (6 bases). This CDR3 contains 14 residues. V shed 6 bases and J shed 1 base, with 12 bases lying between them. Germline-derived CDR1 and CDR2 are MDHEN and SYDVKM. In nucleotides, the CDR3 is TGTGCCAGCAGAAAAATGGACAGGAACACTGAAGCTTTCTTT. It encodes CASRKMDRNTEAFF.

CDR3 sequence reads: CASSPDRGKAKNTEAFF. The CDR3 region has the DNA TGTGCCAGCAGCCCAGACAGGGGTAAAGCTAAGAACACTGAAGCTTTCTTT. The chain uses TRBV7-9 and TRBJ1-1; 8 nucleotides match TRBD1. CDR1 and CDR2 (germline): SEHNR, FQNEAQ (reference sequence). V dropped 5 bases and J dropped 1; count of bases not matched to a gene: 12. The CDR3 loop spans 17 amino acids.

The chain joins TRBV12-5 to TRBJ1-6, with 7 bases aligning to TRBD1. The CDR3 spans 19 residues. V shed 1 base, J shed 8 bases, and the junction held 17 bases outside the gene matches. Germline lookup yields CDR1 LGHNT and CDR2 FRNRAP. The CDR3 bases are TGTGCTAGTGGTTTGGGAGACAGGGACGAATCCCCGCTCTATTCACCCCTCCACTTT. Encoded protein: CASGLGDRDESPLYSPLHF.

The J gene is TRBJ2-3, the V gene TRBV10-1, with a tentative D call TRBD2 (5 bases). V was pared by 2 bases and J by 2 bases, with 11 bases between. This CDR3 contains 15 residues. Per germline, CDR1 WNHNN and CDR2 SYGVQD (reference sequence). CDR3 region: CASSEARGLTDTQYF. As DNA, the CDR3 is TGCGCCAGCAGTGAGGCTAGAGGGCTCACAGATACGCAGTATTTT.

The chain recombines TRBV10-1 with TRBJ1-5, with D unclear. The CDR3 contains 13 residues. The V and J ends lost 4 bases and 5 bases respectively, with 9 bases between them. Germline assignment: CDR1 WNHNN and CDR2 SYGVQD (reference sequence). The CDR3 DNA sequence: TGCGCCAGCAGTGCTATCCAGGATCAGCCCCAGCATTTT. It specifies CASSAIQDQPQHF.

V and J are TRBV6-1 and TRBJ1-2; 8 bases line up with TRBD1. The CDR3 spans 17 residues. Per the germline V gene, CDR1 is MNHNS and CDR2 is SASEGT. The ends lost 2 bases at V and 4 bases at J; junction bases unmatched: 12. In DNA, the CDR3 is TGTGCCAGCAGTGAACACTCGGGACAGGCATATTTCTATGGCTACACCTTC. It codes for CASSEHSGQAYFYGYTF.

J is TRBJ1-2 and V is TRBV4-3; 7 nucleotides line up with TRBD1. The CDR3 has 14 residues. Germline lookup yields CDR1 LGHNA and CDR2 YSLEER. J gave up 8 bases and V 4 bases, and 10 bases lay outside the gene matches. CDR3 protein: CASSPTGKEHGYTF. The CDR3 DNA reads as TGCGCCAGCAGCCCGACAGGGAAAGAGCACGGCTACACCTTC.

Written as DNA, the CDR3 is TGTGCCAGCAGCTCCAGGACAGGGAGGTGGCTGGCGGGAGAGACCCAGTACTTC. Its protein product is CASSSRTGRWLAGETQYF. The rearrangement uses TRBV7-2 and TRBJ2-5; 8 bases agree with TRBD1. The junction had 17 bases not matched to a gene; V was cut back by 4 bases and J by 4 bases. Looked up from germline, CDR1 is SGHTA and CDR2 is FQGNSA. CDR3 size: 18 residues.

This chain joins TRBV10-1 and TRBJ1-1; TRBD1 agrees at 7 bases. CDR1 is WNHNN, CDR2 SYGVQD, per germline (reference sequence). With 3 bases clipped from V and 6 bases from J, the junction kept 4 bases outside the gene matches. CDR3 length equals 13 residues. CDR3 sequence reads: CASSEHGTAEAFF. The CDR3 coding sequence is TGCGCCAGCAGTGAACATGGGACAGCTGAAGCTTTCTTT.

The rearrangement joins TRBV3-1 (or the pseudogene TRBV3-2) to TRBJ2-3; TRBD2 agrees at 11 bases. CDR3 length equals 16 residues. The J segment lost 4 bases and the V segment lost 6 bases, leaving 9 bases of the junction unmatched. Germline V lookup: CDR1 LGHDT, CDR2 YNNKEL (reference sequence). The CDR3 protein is CASRFASGGLSDTQYF. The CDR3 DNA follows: TGTGCCAGCAGGTTCGCTAGCGGGGGGCTCTCAGATACGCAGTATTTT.